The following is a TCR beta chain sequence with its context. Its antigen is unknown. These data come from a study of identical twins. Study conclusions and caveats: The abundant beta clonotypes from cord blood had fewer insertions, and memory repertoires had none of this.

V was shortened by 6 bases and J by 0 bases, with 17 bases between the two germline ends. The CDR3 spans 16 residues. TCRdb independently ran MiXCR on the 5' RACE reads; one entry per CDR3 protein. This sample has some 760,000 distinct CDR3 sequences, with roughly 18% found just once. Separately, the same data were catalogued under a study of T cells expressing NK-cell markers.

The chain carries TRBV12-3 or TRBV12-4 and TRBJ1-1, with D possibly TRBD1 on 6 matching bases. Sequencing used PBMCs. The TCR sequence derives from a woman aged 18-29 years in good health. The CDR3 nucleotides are TGTGCCAGCAGGCAATCGGGACACAACATGAACACTGAAGCTTTCTTT. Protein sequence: CASRQSGHNMNTEAFF.